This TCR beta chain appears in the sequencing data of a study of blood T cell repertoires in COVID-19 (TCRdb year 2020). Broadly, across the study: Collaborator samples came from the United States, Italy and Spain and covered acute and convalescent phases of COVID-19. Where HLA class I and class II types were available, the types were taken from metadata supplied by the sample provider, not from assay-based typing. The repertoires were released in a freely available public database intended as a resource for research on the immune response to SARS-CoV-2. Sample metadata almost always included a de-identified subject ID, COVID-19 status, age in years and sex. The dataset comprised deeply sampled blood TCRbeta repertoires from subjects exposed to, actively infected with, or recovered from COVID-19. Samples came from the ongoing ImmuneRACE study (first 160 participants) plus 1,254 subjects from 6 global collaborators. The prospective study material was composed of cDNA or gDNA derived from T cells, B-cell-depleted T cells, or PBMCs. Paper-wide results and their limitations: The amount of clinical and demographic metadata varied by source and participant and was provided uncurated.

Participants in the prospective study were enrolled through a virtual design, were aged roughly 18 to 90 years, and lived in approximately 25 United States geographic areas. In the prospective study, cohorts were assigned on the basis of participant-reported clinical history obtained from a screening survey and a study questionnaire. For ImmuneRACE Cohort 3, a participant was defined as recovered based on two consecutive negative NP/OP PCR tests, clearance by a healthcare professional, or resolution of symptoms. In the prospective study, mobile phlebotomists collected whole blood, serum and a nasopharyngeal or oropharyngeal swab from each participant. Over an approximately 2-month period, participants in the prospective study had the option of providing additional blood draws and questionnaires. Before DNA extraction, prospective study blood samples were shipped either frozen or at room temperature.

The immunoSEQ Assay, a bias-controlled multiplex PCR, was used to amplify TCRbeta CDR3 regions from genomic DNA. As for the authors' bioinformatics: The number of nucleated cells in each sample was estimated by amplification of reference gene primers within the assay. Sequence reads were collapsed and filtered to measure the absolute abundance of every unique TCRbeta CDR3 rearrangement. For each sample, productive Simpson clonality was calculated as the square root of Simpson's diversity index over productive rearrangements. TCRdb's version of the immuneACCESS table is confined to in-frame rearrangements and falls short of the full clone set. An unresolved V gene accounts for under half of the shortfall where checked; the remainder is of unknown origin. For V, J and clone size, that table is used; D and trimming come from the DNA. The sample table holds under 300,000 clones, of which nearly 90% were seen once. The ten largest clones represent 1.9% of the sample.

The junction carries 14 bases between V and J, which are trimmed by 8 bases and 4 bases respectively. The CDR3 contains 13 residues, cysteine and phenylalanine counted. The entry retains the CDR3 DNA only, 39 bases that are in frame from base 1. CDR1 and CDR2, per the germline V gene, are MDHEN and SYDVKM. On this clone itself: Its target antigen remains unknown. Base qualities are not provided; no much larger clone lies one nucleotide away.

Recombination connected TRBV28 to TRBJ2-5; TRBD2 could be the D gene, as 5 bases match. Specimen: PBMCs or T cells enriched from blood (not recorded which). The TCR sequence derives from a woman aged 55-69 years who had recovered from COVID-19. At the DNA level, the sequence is TGTGCCAGCCTTTCTCCGGGGAGAGAGACCCAGTACTTC. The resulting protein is CASLSPGRETQYF.